A single sample gave rise to the 32 T cell receptor beta chains below, sequenced in a study of blood T cells in healthy people across ages. PCR was performed a second time for about 6 to 11 cycles using a sample-barcoded 5' primer and a J-beta primer mix. TCRdb independently ran MiXCR on the 5' RACE reads; one entry per CDR3 protein. The top ten hold around 18% of the sample, which has hundreds of thousands of distinct CDR3 sequences, about 46% seen once. Sequencing was performed on blood. Receptors were obtained from a man aged 80 or over in good health.

This clonotype has just one count. The chain has TRBV13 and TRBJ2-1, with 13 bases lining up with TRBD2. This CDR3 comprises 15 residues. Trimming took 0 bases from V and 9 from J; bases not matched to a gene: 2. Germline assignment: CDR1 PRHDT and CDR2 FYEKMQ (reference sequence). The CDR3 DNA sequence: TGTGCCAGCAGCTTAGGGACTAGCGGGAGGACTGAGCAGTTCTTC. Its translation is CASSLGTSGRTEQFF.

This clonotype showed up just a few times. CDR3 amino acids: CASRRTGADNEQFF. The CDR3 nucleotides read TGCGCCAGCAGAAGGACAGGGGCGGACAATGAGCAGTTCTTC. This chain joins TRBV5-1 and TRBJ2-1; 9 nucleotides align to TRBD1. The germline gives CDR1 SGHRS, CDR2 YFSETQ. This CDR3 contains 14 residues. The trim removed 5 bases at V and 5 bases at J, leaving 5 bases unmatched.

The table lists this clonotype with a few counts. The chain is built from TRBV28 and TRBJ2-3; D gene uncertain. The ends were cut back, 3 bases at V and 3 bases at J, with 10 bases in the middle. The CDR3 contains 14 residues. CDR1 MDHEN and CDR2 SYDVKM come from the germline V gene. DNA for the CDR3: TGTGCCAGCAGTTTTATGGTCCGTACAGATACGCAGTATTTT. Translation: CASSFMVRTDTQYF.

This clonotype has just a few counts. The chain couples TRBV7-9 to TRBJ2-1; D call uncertain. This CDR3 is built from 13 residues. V was pared by 1 base and J by 9 bases, with 10 bases between. Germline V CDR1 and CDR2: SEHNR, FQNEAQ (reference sequence). In DNA, the CDR3 is TGTGCCAGCAGCTTAGTCGGTTATGGTGAGCAGTTCTTC. Its translation is CASSLVGYGEQFF. The full variable domain, with the rest looked up from reference TRBV7-9 and TRBJ2-1, is DTGVSQNPRHKITKRGQNVTFRCDPISEHNRLYWYRQTLGQGPEFLTYFQNEAQLEKSRLLSDRFSAERPKGSFSTLEIQRTEQGDSAMYLCASSLVGYGEQFFGPGTRLTVL.

DNA of the CDR3: TGTGCCAGCAGGAGTCGGGAAACAGGGAGAAAGAACTATGGCTACACCTTC. Protein sequence: CASRSRETGRKNYGYTF. The V call is TRBV6-5, the J call TRBJ1-2, with D possibly being TRBD1 (6 bases). The length of the CDR3 is 17 residues. Germline CDR1 is MNHEY and CDR2 is SVGAGI. The V gene lost 6 bases and the J gene lost 2 bases, with 22 bases spanning the gap.

The J gene is TRBJ2-1, the V gene TRBV5-6, with TRBD2 as a possible D gene (5 bases). The germline gives CDR1 SGHDT, CDR2 YYEEEE. The CDR3 runs to 15 residues. V shed 3 bases and J shed 4 bases, with 14 bases lying between them. CDR3 DNA: TGTGCCAGCAGCTCACCCGGGAAGGGTTACAATGAGCAGTTCTTC. Translating gives CASSSPGKGYNEQFF.

The genes are TRBV20-1 and TRBJ1-2, with D possibly matching TRBD1 (6 bases). The germline gives CDR1 DFQATT, CDR2 SNEGSKA (reference sequence). The CDR3 totals 13 residues. Trimming took off 0 bases at V and 8 bases at J, with 13 bases between the two ends. CDR3 nucleotides: TGCAGTGCTAGAGATGGGGGGCGGGACGGCTACACCTTC. It yields the protein CSARDGGRDGYTF.

The chain couples TRBV27 to TRBJ1-6, with 7 nucleotides matching TRBD1. The CDR3 runs 15 residues. V trimming: 5 bases; J trimming: 10 bases; junction bases outside the gene matches: 11. The germline V gene encodes CDR1 MNHEY and CDR2 SMNVEV (reference sequence). In DNA form, the CDR3 reads TGTGCCAGCAGTAACAGAGAGACAGGGTTGTCACCCCTCCACTTT. Translation: CASSNRETGLSPLHF.

Comments on this clonotype: A much larger clone sits a single nucleotide away, making a read error possible. This sequence joins TRBV9 and TRBJ2-7; 9 positions agree with TRBD1. V trimming: 1 base; J trimming: 0 bases; junction bases outside the gene matches: 2. CDR3 length: 15 residues. Per germline, CDR1 SGDLS and CDR2 YYNGEE. This CDR3 reads CASSVTGQGSYEQYF. CDR3 DNA: TGTGCCAGCAGCGTAACGGGACAGGGCTCCTACGAGCAGTACTTC.

Points on this clonotype: A much larger clone sits a single nucleotide away, making a read error possible. The gene calls are TRBV7-2 and TRBJ2-3, with unresolved D. The CDR3 loop spans 13 amino acids. V dropped 8 bases and J dropped 0 bases, with 9 bases sitting between them. CDR1 is SGHTA, CDR2 FQGNSA, per germline. CDR3 nucleotide sequence: TGTGCCAGCGACCAAAGTAGCACAGATACGCAGTATTTT. This encodes CASDQSSTDTQYF. Based on the CDR3 plus reference TRBV7-2 and TRBJ2-3, the full variable domain is GAGVSQSPSNKVTEKGKDVELRCDPISGHTALYWYRQSLGQGLEFLIYFQGNSAPDKSGLPSDRFSAERTGGSVSTLTIQRTQQEDSAVYLCASDQSSTDTQYFGPGTRLTVL.

This clonotype was found a few times. The gene calls are TRBV2 and TRBJ2-7, with D possibly being TRBD1 (6 bases). Per the germline V gene, CDR1 is SNHLY and CDR2 is FYNNEI. Trimming took 4 bases from V and 4 from J, leaving 14 bases between them. The CDR3 runs 14 residues. The CDR3 sequence is CASSVQGGPYEQYF. CDR3 DNA: TGTGCCAGCAGTGTTCAAGGGGGACCATACGAGCAGTACTTC.

This clonotype was recorded once. The V gene is TRBV2, the J gene TRBJ2-3; 7 positions agree with TRBD2. The germline V gene has CDR1 SNHLY and CDR2 FYNNEI. The CDR3 extends over 17 amino acids. Trimming removed 4 bases from V and 1 base from J; junction bases left unmatched: 11. In DNA form, the CDR3 reads TGTGCCAGCAGTGCCCTGGTCGGTCTAGCGGGCACAGATACGCAGTATTTT. Translation: CASSALVGLAGTDTQYF. Using reference TRBV2 and TRBJ2-3 for the parts outside the CDR3, the full variable domain is EPEVTQTPSHQVTQMGQEVILRCVPISNHLYFYWYRQILGQKVEFLVSFYNNEISEKSEIFDDQFSVERPDGSNFTLKIRSTKLEDSAMYFCASSALVGLAGTDTQYFGPGTRLTVL.

This clonotype was recorded at least ten times. V is TRBV5-5 and J is TRBJ2-4; D is ambiguous. Per germline, CDR1 SGHKS and CDR2 YYEKEE (reference sequence). The CDR3 contains 14 residues. V was trimmed by 4 bases and J by 8 bases, leaving 16 bases between them. The CDR3 is CASSQNPRTDIQYF. The CDR3 DNA reads TGTGCCAGCAGCCAGAACCCGAGGACGGACATTCAGTACTTC.

The CDR3 nucleotides read TGTGCCTGGAGTGATTACAATGAGCAGTTCTTC. Translating gives CAWSDYNEQFF. The chain combines TRBV30 with TRBJ2-1; D unclear. The germline V gene has CDR1 GTSNPN and CDR2 SVGIG (reference sequence). The CDR3 is made up of 11 amino acids. The germline V and J ends were trimmed by 1 base and 4 bases, with 2 bases remaining between them.

The gene calls are TRBV5-1 and TRBJ2-7; no definite D call. V lost 4 bases and J lost 4, with 9 bases in between. CDR1 and CDR2 (germline): SGHRS, YFSETQ. This CDR3 spans 12 amino acids. CDR3: CASSKSEYEQYF. In DNA form, the CDR3 reads TGCGCCAGCAGCAAGAGTGAGTACGAGCAGTACTTC.

This chain links TRBV15 with TRBJ2-5; D gene ambiguous. The end of the DNA is better explained by TRBJ2-7, so the J call may be wrong. Germline loops: CDR1 LNHNV, CDR2 YYDKDF (reference sequence). The CDR3 has 14 residues. This CDR3 is CATSRDQPPYEQYF. CDR3 coding DNA: TGTGCCACCAGCAGAGACCAGCCACCCTACGAGCAGTACTTC.

Regarding this clonotype: A much larger clone lies a single base off, so this may be a read error. The chain has TRBV29-1 and TRBJ2-1; 10 bases line up with TRBD2. Trimming cost V 2 bases and J 8 bases; bases outside gene matches: 12. The CDR3 extends over 16 amino acids. Per germline, CDR1 SQVTM and CDR2 ANQGSEA. In DNA form, the CDR3 reads TGCAGCGTTGAAACCCTAGCGGGAGTAGGTGCCGATGAGCAGTTCTTC. It translates to CSVETLAGVGADEQFF.

This rearrangement joins TRBV2 to TRBJ1-1; the D gene is possibly TRBD1 (6 bases). The CDR3 contains 14 residues. V was pared by 6 bases and J by 4 bases, with 15 bases between. Germline V gives CDR1 SNHLY, CDR2 FYNNEI. The chain's CDR3 is CASSAQGKSTEAFF. CDR3 in DNA: TGTGCCAGCAGCGCTCAGGGGAAGAGCACTGAAGCTTTCTTT. Supplemented by reference TRBV2 and TRBJ1-1, the full variable domain reads EPEVTQTPSHQVTQMGQEVILRCVPISNHLYFYWYRQILGQKVEFLVSFYNNEISEKSEIFDDQFSVERPDGSNFTLKIRSTKLEDSAMYFCASSAQGKSTEAFFGQGTRLTVV.

The table lists this clonotype with many counts. The chain is built from TRBV27 and TRBJ2-1; 14 nucleotides align to TRBD2. Germline CDR1 is MNHEY and CDR2 is SMNVEV (reference sequence). The J segment lost 10 bases and the V segment lost 6 bases, leaving 8 bases of the junction unmatched. CDR3 length: 15 amino acids. As DNA, the CDR3 is TGTGCCAGCAGACCGGGACTAGCGGGAGCTTCCGAGCAGTTCTTC. Protein product: CASRPGLAGASEQFF.

In this sample, this clonotype turned up many times. The chain couples TRBV20-1 to TRBJ2-5; D remains unclear. V lost 1 base and J lost 2, with 17 bases in between. Germline assignment: CDR1 DFQATT and CDR2 SNEGSKA (reference sequence). The CDR3 covers 16 residues. In DNA form, the CDR3 reads TGCAGTGCTAGAGCCCCTGCCCCGGCGGCTCAAGAGACCCAGTACTTC. Its protein product is CSARAPAPAAQETQYF.

The chain is built from TRBV12-3 or TRBV12-4 and TRBJ1-5, with D unresolved. Trimming cost V 6 bases and J 0 bases, with 12 bases left between them. CDR3 length: 15 amino acids. The CDR3 bases are TGTGCCAGCAGCCTGGCGGAGGTTAGCAATCAGCCCCAGCATTTT. Its protein is CASSLAEVSNQPQHF.

This rearrangement joins TRBV29-1 to TRBJ2-1, with D perhaps matching TRBD1 or TRBD2 (5 bases each). Deletions cut 0 bases from V and 8 bases from J, with 14 bases between. Germline V gene lookup returns CDR1 SQVTM and CDR2 ANQGSEA. The CDR3 totals 14 residues. CDR3 protein: CSVEDPGRGDEQFF. In nucleotides, the CDR3 is TGCAGCGTTGAAGACCCCGGACGAGGGGATGAGCAGTTCTTC.

The gene calls are TRBV11-1 and TRBJ2-7; 8 nucleotides match TRBD2. The junction had 6 bases not matched to a gene; V was cut back by 0 bases and J by 2 bases. Germline CDR1 reads SGHAT; CDR2 reads FQDESV (reference sequence). The CDR3 has 16 amino acids. CDR3 protein: CASSLAGGAGTYEQYF. DNA of the CDR3: TGTGCCAGCAGCTTAGCCGGGGGGGCAGGGACCTACGAGCAGTACTTC.

This clonotype has a single count. The genes are TRBV7-9 and TRBJ1-6, with D unclear. Looked up from germline, CDR1 is SEHNR and CDR2 is FQNEAQ (reference sequence). CDR3 length: 14 residues. The V end lost 1 base, the J end lost 7 bases, and 8 bases lay between the germline ends. The CDR3 loop is CASSLETGNSPLHF. The DNA for the CDR3 is TGTGCCAGCAGCTTAGAAACGGGAAATTCACCCCTCCACTTT. The complete variable domain, with remaining parts taken from reference TRBV7-9 and TRBJ1-6, reads DTGVSQNPRHKITKRGQNVTFRCDPISEHNRLYWYRQTLGQGPEFLTYFQNEAQLEKSRLLSDRFSAERPKGSFSTLEIQRTEQGDSAMYLCASSLETGNSPLHFGNGTRLTVT.

V is TRBV5-1 and J is TRBJ1-2; perhaps TRBD1 as D (5 bases). The CDR3 has 15 amino acids. Trimming removed 4 bases from V and 3 bases from J, with 16 bases in between. In germline, CDR1 is SGHRS, CDR2 YFSETQ. CDR3 amino acids: CASSPGTSRHYGYTF. CDR3 sequence (DNA): TGCGCCAGCAGCCCCGGGACCTCCCGGCACTATGGCTACACCTTC.

The rearrangement joins TRBV3-1 to TRBJ2-1; possible D gene TRBD2, 6 bases. V lost 0 bases, J lost 12 bases, and 15 bases lay in between. The CDR3 has 14 amino acids. Per germline, CDR1 LGHDT and CDR2 YNNKEL (reference sequence). The CDR3: CASSQDRTSWGQFF. CDR3 bases: TGTGCCAGCAGCCAAGATCGTACTAGCTGGGGGCAGTTCTTC.

This clonotype showed up just a few times. This chain joins TRBV11-2 and TRBJ2-1; 9 bases match TRBD2. The CDR3 length is 15 residues. The V gene end was trimmed by 5 bases and the J gene end by 2 bases; junction bases not matched to a gene: 4. Germline lookup yields CDR1 SGHAT and CDR2 FQNNGV. CDR3 region: CASSAREGPYNEQFF. In nucleotides, the CDR3 is TGTGCCAGCAGCGCGCGGGAGGGCCCCTACAATGAGCAGTTCTTC.

At least ten counts were recorded for this clonotype. This chain uses TRBV9 with TRBJ1-1; D is undetermined. V gave up 3 bases and J gave up 8 bases, with 8 bases separating them. CDR3 length: 11 residues. Germline CDR1 reads SGDLS; CDR2 reads YYNGEE. The CDR3 bases are TGTGCCAGCAGCGGTGACGGAGAAGCTTTCTTT. Encoded protein: CASSGDGEAFF.

V gene TRBV7-6 combines with J gene TRBJ2-1; 10 bases are shared with TRBD2. The CDR3 is 16 residues long. Germline loops: CDR1 SGHVS, CDR2 FNYEAQ. V lost 0 bases and J lost 7; bases outside the gene matches: 6. Written as DNA, the CDR3 is TGTGCCAGCAGCTTAGCGGTCGCTAGCGGGAGAAATGAGCAGTTCTTC. Encoded protein: CASSLAVASGRNEQFF.

The chain carries TRBV20-1 and TRBJ1-2; D remains unclear. Germline V CDR1 and CDR2: DFQATT, SNEGSKA (reference sequence). V was cut by 0 bases and J by 0 bases, with 14 bases left in between. The CDR3 extends over 16 amino acids. For the CDR3, the DNA is TGCAGTGCTAGAGACGGGCAGAAGCGAGCTAACTATGGCTACACCTTC. Translation: CSARDGQKRANYGYTF.

V is TRBV10-3 and J is TRBJ2-2; D is unclear. Between the trimmed V and J ends, which lost 6 bases and 4 bases, there was a span of 9 bases. This CDR3 has 13 amino acids. Germline lookup yields CDR1 ENHRY and CDR2 SYGVKD. This CDR3 is CAISPGSTGELFF. The CDR3 coding sequence is TGTGCCATCAGCCCAGGCAGCACCGGGGAGCTGTTTTTT.

The chain is built from TRBV20-1 and TRBJ2-7, with 10 nucleotides matching TRBD1. Germline CDR1 and CDR2: DFQATT and SNEGSKA (reference sequence). This CDR3 has 14 amino acids. The ends lost 4 bases at V and 5 bases at J; junction bases unmatched: 8. CDR3 nucleotide sequence: TGCAGTGCTATACCCGGGACAGGGGTAGACGAGCAGTACTTC. Translating it yields CSAIPGTGVDEQYF.